These 25 T cell receptor beta chains share one sample of origin, sequenced in a study of PD-L1 blockade in urothelial cancer (dated by TCRdb to between 2016 and 2019). The intended sense of this specimen's time point label: pretreatment peripheral blood. Receptor amplification or capture employed the immunoSEQ multiplex PCR assay. TCRdb retrieved this table from immuneACCESS and kept in-frame rearrangements only. Not all clones are present; in checked studies, unresolved V genes account for under half, and no reason is known for the remainder. This sample has 50,000 to 75,000 clones in its table, and roughly four fifths of those were observed once. 1.5% to 2% of the sample belongs to the ten largest clones. Sequencing was performed on PBMCs, taken around atezolizumab (anti-PD-L1) treatment. These receptors came from a man in his sixties or seventies with urothelial cancer.

This clone was counted a few times. V usage is TRBV7-6 and J usage is TRBJ2-2; weak D call: TRBD1 (7 bases). This CDR3 region has 15 residues. V dropped 1 base and J dropped 7 bases, with 13 bases sitting between them. From germline, CDR1 is SGHVS and CDR2 FNYEAQ. The DNA for the CDR3 is TGTGCCAGCAGCTTAGGACACAGGGGAGGCGGGGAGCTGTTTTTT. Its protein is CASSLGHRGGGELFF.

This rearrangement joins TRBV6-4 to TRBJ2-1; no firm D call. Germline CDR1 MRHNA, CDR2 SNTAGT. This CDR3 spans 13 amino acids. Trimming removed 3 bases at V and 6 bases at J, with 9 bases between. The CDR3 sequence is CASSDRLSNEQFF. DNA for the CDR3: TGTGCCAGCAGTGATCGCCTATCCAATGAGCAGTTCTTC.

V usage is TRBV19 and J usage is TRBJ1-1; unclear D gene. Looked up from germline, CDR1 is LNHDA and CDR2 is SQIVND (reference sequence). The CDR3 length is 13 residues. Trimming shortened V by 2 bases and J by 7 bases, and 11 bases separated the two germline ends. CDR3 in amino acids: CASSIPGAYEAFF. CDR3 coding DNA: TGTGCCAGTAGTATACCCGGTGCTTATGAAGCTTTCTTT.

The chain combines TRBV7-9 with TRBJ2-2; D uncertain. The CDR3 is 12 amino acids. Germline V gene data show CDR1 as SEHNR and CDR2 as FQNEAQ (reference sequence). V was pared by 5 bases and J by 8 bases, with 9 bases between. CDR3 sequence reads: CASSPPRGELFF. The CDR3 region has the DNA TGTGCCAGCAGCCCCCCCCGGGGGGAGCTGTTTTTT.

This CDR3 is CASSLKGRENDEQYF. CDR3 bases: TGTGCCAGCAGTTTAAAGGGGCGGGAGAACGACGAGCAGTACTTC. The chain recombines TRBV28 with TRBJ2-7; 7 bases are shared with TRBD2. Germline assignment: CDR1 MDHEN and CDR2 SYDVKM. The trim removed 2 bases at V and 5 bases at J, leaving 9 bases unmatched. CDR3 length equals 15 residues.

The chain recombines TRBV19 with TRBJ2-3, with 7 positions matching TRBD2. V shed 5 bases, J shed 1 base, and the junction held 6 bases outside the gene matches. This CDR3 contains 15 residues. CDR1 is LNHDA and CDR2 is SQIVND in the germline V gene (reference sequence). CDR3 protein: CASSPAGEGTDTQYF. CDR3 DNA: TGTGCCAGTAGTCCCGCGGGGGAGGGCACAGATACGCAGTATTTT. The full variable domain, its missing parts supplied by reference TRBV19 and TRBJ2-3, is DGGITQSPKYLFRKEGQNVTLSCEQNLNHDAMYWYRQDPGQGLRLIYYSQIVNDFQKGDIAEGYSVSREKKESFPLTVTSAQKNPTAFYLCASSPAGEGTDTQYFGPGTRLTVL.

The chain carries TRBV10-3 and TRBJ1-4, with D perhaps matching TRBD1 (6 bases). CDR1 is ENHRY, CDR2 SYGVKD, per germline. V was trimmed by 6 bases and J by 4 bases, leaving 9 bases between them. This CDR3 is built from 13 residues. This CDR3 reads CAIRRTVNEKLFF. CDR3 sequence (DNA): TGTGCCATCAGGAGGACAGTTAATGAAAAACTGTTTTTT.

The chain recombines TRBV7-9 with TRBJ2-1, with 9 bases that match TRBD1. The length of the CDR3 is 14 residues. V trimming: 1 base; J trimming: 8 bases; junction bases outside the gene matches: 3. Looked up from germline, CDR1 is SEHNR and CDR2 is FQNEAQ (reference sequence). The DNA for the CDR3 is TGTGCCAGCAGCTTAGAGGGACAGGGCGATGAGCAGTTCTTC. This sequence encodes CASSLEGQGDEQFF. Full variable domain (outside the CDR3, taken from reference TRBV7-9 and TRBJ2-1): DTGVSQNPRHKITKRGQNVTFRCDPISEHNRLYWYRQTLGQGPEFLTYFQNEAQLEKSRLLSDRFSAERPKGSFSTLEIQRTEQGDSAMYLCASSLEGQGDEQFFGPGTRLTVL.

J is TRBJ2-3 and V is TRBV28; 9 bases agree with TRBD1. Trimming at V came to 5 bases and at J to 2 bases, leaving 8 bases not matched to a gene. The germline V gene encodes CDR1 MDHEN and CDR2 SYDVKM. The CDR3 contains 16 residues. The CDR3 spells CASSGRTGALTDTQYF. The CDR3 DNA sequence: TGTGCCAGCAGTGGCCGGACAGGGGCCCTCACAGATACGCAGTATTTT. The full variable domain, in which reference TRBV28 and TRBJ2-3 provide the parts outside the CDR3, is DVKVTQSSRYLVKRTGEKVFLECVQDMDHENMFWYRQDPGLGLRLIYFSYDVKMKEKGDIPEGYSVSREKKERFSLILESASTNQTSMYLCASSGRTGALTDTQYFGPGTRLTVL.

This clone was seen a few times. The chain is built from TRBV14 and TRBJ2-7; tentatively, D is TRBD1 (5 bases). Trimming pared 3 bases from V and 3 bases from J, leaving 9 bases between. CDR3 length: 13 residues. CDR1 and CDR2 (germline): SGHDN, FVKESK. DNA for the CDR3: TGTGCCAGCAGCCACCAGGGAAGCTACGAGCAGTACTTC. It translates to CASSHQGSYEQYF.

The chain employs TRBV19 and TRBJ1-2; weak D call: TRBD1 (6 bases). The V gene lost 0 bases and the J gene lost 8 bases, with 10 bases spanning the gap. The CDR3 sequence is 13 residues long. Germline values: CDR1 LNHDA, CDR2 SQIVND (reference sequence). CDR3 sequence reads: CASSIDSGGGYTF. For the CDR3, the DNA is TGTGCCAGTAGTATAGATTCTGGGGGCGGCTACACCTTC.

This clone was found a few times. The chain links TRBV25-1 to TRBJ1-3, with 9 bases aligning to TRBD1. CDR3 length: 16 amino acids. The V gene end was trimmed by 0 bases and the J gene end by 10 bases; junction bases not matched to a gene: 10. The germline gives CDR1 MGHDK, CDR2 SYGVNS. The CDR3 reads CASSEYGTGSGGTIYF. CDR3 bases: TGTGCCAGCAGTGAATACGGGACAGGGTCCGGAGGGACCATATATTTT.

The V gene is TRBV27, the J gene TRBJ1-2, with 7 bases lining up with TRBD1. This CDR3 has 16 residues. The ends lost 5 bases at V and 4 bases at J; junction bases unmatched: 13. Germline V gene data show CDR1 as MNHEY and CDR2 as SMNVEV (reference sequence). CDR3 in DNA: TGTGCCAGCAGTCACCATCCGGGACAGAAATTCTATGGCTACACCTTC. Protein: CASSHHPGQKFYGYTF.

V usage is TRBV7-3 and J usage is TRBJ2-7; D is undetermined. Germline assignment: CDR1 SGHTA and CDR2 FQGTGA. Trimming stripped 1 base from V and 7 bases from J, with 14 bases between. CDR3 size: 14 residues. The CDR3 reads CASSLSGTSGEQYF. CDR3 in DNA: TGTGCCAGCAGCTTAAGTGGAACCTCCGGGGAGCAGTACTTC.

The chain uses TRBV5-5 and TRBJ2-1; D may be TRBD2 (6 bases). This CDR3 is 13 amino acids long. The V gene lost 4 bases and the J gene lost 8 bases, with 13 bases spanning the gap. Germline loops: CDR1 SGHKS, CDR2 YYEKEE (reference sequence). The CDR3, as DNA: TGTGCCAGCAGCCCGGGCTCGGGAGATGAGCAGTTCTTC. Its translation is CASSPGSGDEQFF.

CDR3: CASSESTGRGGEQYF. The CDR3 DNA is TGCGCCAGCAGTGAGTCCACGGGCAGGGGCGGCGAGCAGTACTTC. The chain recombines TRBV10-1 with TRBJ2-7; perhaps TRBD1 as D (6 bases). CDR1 WNHNN and CDR2 SYGVQD come from the germline V gene (reference sequence). The CDR3 loop spans 15 amino acids. V was cut by 0 bases and J by 6 bases, with 15 bases left in between.

This chain uses TRBV29-1 with TRBJ2-7; 9 nucleotides match TRBD1. In germline, CDR1 is SQVTM, CDR2 ANQGSEA. V was pared by 2 bases and J by 5 bases, with 4 bases of the junction left unmatched. The CDR3 has 13 amino acids. This CDR3 is CSVESTGGNEQYF. The CDR3 DNA reads TGCAGCGTTGAAAGTACAGGGGGCAACGAGCAGTACTTC.

V usage is TRBV27 and J usage is TRBJ2-3; the match to TRBD2 covers 10 bases. CDR3 size: 15 residues. Trimming removed 3 bases from V and 8 bases from J; junction bases left unmatched: 8. Germline V CDR1 and CDR2: MNHEY, SMNVEV (reference sequence). The CDR3, as DNA: TGTGCCAGCAGTTTTCCGCTAGCGGGAGTAGTTACGCAGTATTTT. It translates to CASSFPLAGVVTQYF.

CDR3 amino acids: CASSTDGIGGYTF. The CDR3 bases are TGTGCCAGCAGCACTGACGGGATAGGGGGCTACACCTTC. V and J are TRBV7-3 and TRBJ1-2; D is ambiguous. V was cut by 5 bases and J by 8 bases, with 15 bases left in between. The CDR3 runs 13 residues. From germline, CDR1 is SGHTA and CDR2 FQGTGA.

This chain links TRBV7-2 with TRBJ2-7; D is perhaps TRBD2 (5 bases). CDR1 is SGHTA, CDR2 FQGNSA, per germline. This CDR3 comprises 15 residues. Trimming removed 2 bases from V and 2 bases from J, with 13 bases in between. This CDR3 reads CASSLNGMGTYEQYF. The CDR3 region has the DNA TGTGCCAGCAGCTTAAACGGGATGGGAACCTACGAGCAGTACTTC.

In its sample, this clone was seen a few times. CDR3 coding DNA: TGTGCCAGCTCACGCAGGACAGGGAGCACTGAAGCTTTCTTT. Amino acid sequence: CASSRRTGSTEAFF. V and J are TRBV18 and TRBJ1-1, with TRBD1 matching over 8 bases. The CDR3 is made up of 14 amino acids. Germline V gene data show CDR1 as KGHSH and CDR2 as LQKENI. J gave up 4 bases and V 4 bases, and 5 bases lay outside the gene matches.

V is TRBV2 and J is TRBJ2-7, with 8 positions matching TRBD1. Germline loops: CDR1 SNHLY, CDR2 FYNNEI. Germline trimming cut 2 bases from V and 7 bases from J; bases unmatched to any gene: 13. The CDR3 extends over 16 amino acids. Written as DNA, the CDR3 is TGTGCCAGCAGTGAATCCCGAGGACAGGGAAGCGAGGAGCAGTACTTC. It specifies CASSESRGQGSEEQYF.

The chain employs TRBV4-1 and TRBJ2-1, with TRBD1 as a possible D gene (6 bases). Per germline, CDR1 MGHRA and CDR2 YSYEKL. Trimming took 1 base from V and 10 from J, leaving 11 bases between them. The CDR3 extends over 13 amino acids. The CDR3, as DNA: TGCGCCAGCAGCCAAGGGACAGCCCGAGAGCAGTTCTTC. As protein: CASSQGTAREQFF.

Only one count was recorded for this clone. The chain joins TRBV27 to TRBJ2-2; maybe TRBD1 (6 bases). The CDR3 sequence is 14 residues long. V gave up 4 bases and J gave up 6 bases, with 12 bases separating them. From germline, CDR1 is MNHEY and CDR2 SMNVEV (reference sequence). The CDR3 spells CASSWDTRPGELFF. Here the CDR3 DNA reads TGTGCCAGCAGTTGGGACACCCGCCCCGGGGAGCTGTTTTTT.

This rearrangement joins TRBV13 to TRBJ2-3; 10 bases map to TRBD2. With 5 bases clipped from V and 0 bases from J, the junction kept 5 bases outside the gene matches. The V gene's germline CDR1 is PRHDT and CDR2 FYEKMQ (reference sequence). This CDR3 spans 16 amino acids. CDR3 region: CASSPGLAVSTDTQYF. The CDR3 region has the DNA TGTGCCAGCAGCCCAGGACTAGCGGTTAGCACAGATACGCAGTATTTT.